One sample yielded the 17 T cell receptor beta chains listed below, sequenced in a study of cytotoxic CD8 clonotypes in ibrutinib-treated CLL. Produced via immunoSEQ multiplex PCR; TCRdb's table is partial and in-frame only. Among 250,000 to 350,000 clones listed, less than 85% were seen once. Material: PBMCs, obtained at disease progression, from a patient treated with ibrutinib. The receptors come from a human donor with chronic lymphocytic leukemia.

V and J are TRBV13 and TRBJ2-4; tentatively, D is TRBD1 or TRBD2 (5 bases each). This CDR3 region has 14 residues. V lost 0 bases, J lost 9 bases, and 12 bases lay in between. In germline, CDR1 is PRHDT, CDR2 FYEKMQ (reference sequence). CDR3 loop: CASSLGGSGRIQYF. The CDR3 nucleotides are TGTGCCAGCAGCTTAGGAGGTTCGGGGCGCATTCAGTACTTC.

This clone was seen a handful of times. The chain joins TRBV2 to TRBJ2-7, with a possible D match to TRBD2 (6 bases). V lost 7 bases and J lost 2, with 9 bases in between. CDR3 length: 12 residues. Germline assignment: CDR1 SNHLY and CDR2 FYNNEI. CDR3 sequence reads: CASTGVPYEQYF. CDR3 DNA: TGTGCCAGCACGGGGGTACCCTACGAGCAGTACTTC.

The chain uses TRBV10-3 and TRBJ2-7; 10 nucleotides align to TRBD1. Germline trimming cut 4 bases from V and 6 bases from J; bases unmatched to any gene: 9. This CDR3 is 15 amino acids long. The V gene's germline CDR1 is ENHRY and CDR2 SYGVKD. The CDR3 bases are TGTGCCATCAGTGGAGGGGGGACAGGGGACGGCGAGCAGTACTTC. Translation: CAISGGGTGDGEQYF.

The V and J genes are TRBV7-2 and TRBJ2-7; D is possibly TRBD1 (6 bases). The CDR3 is 13 amino acids. The V and J ends lost 5 bases and 1 base respectively, with 9 bases between them. Germline V lookup: CDR1 SGHTA, CDR2 FQGNSA. The CDR3 sequence: CASSPDRSYEQYF. The CDR3 DNA sequence: TGTGCCAGCAGCCCGGACAGATCCTACGAGCAGTACTTC.

This chain joins TRBV2 and TRBJ2-1; maybe TRBD1 (5 bases). Germline loops: CDR1 SNHLY, CDR2 FYNNEI. This CDR3 is 15 amino acids long. Trimming stripped 6 bases from V and 1 base from J, with 13 bases between. The CDR3 loop reads CASSAQRGSYNEQFF. In nucleotides, the CDR3 is TGTGCCAGCAGCGCCCAAAGGGGATCCTACAATGAGCAGTTCTTC.

This chain joins TRBV29-1 and TRBJ2-5, with 10 bases matching TRBD1. The germline gives CDR1 SQVTM, CDR2 ANQGSEA. V lost 4 bases, J lost 4 bases, and 6 bases stayed unmatched. The CDR3 runs to 14 residues. The CDR3 spells CSVARTGGGETQYF. CDR3 in DNA: TGCAGCGTTGCGCGGACAGGGGGGGGAGAGACCCAGTACTTC. The full variable domain, in which reference TRBV29-1 and TRBJ2-5 provide the parts outside the CDR3, is SAVISQKPSRDICQRGTSLTIQCQVDSQVTMMFWYRQQPGQSLTLIATANQGSEATYESGFVIDKFPISRPNLTFSTLTVSNMSPEDSSIYLCSVARTGGGETQYFGPGTRLLVL.

V usage is TRBV7-2 and J usage is TRBJ1-5; possibly TRBD1 for D (5 bases). The CDR3 is 13 residues long. V dropped 2 bases and J dropped 7 bases, with 9 bases sitting between them. Germline V gene lookup returns CDR1 SGHTA and CDR2 FQGNSA. CDR3 coding DNA: TGTGCCAGCAGCTTACAGGGTAGCCAGCCCCAGCATTTT. It encodes CASSLQGSQPQHF.

The chain links TRBV5-1 to TRBJ2-6; TRBD1 matches 12 bases. In germline, CDR1 is SGHRS, CDR2 YFSETQ. With 1 base clipped from V and 5 bases from J, the junction kept 7 bases outside the gene matches. This CDR3 region has 18 residues. The CDR3 reads CASSLWLGQGAWANVLTF. CDR3 DNA sequence: TGCGCCAGCAGCTTGTGGTTGGGACAGGGGGCTTGGGCCAACGTCCTGACTTTC.

In its sample, this clone was seen a few times. This chain links TRBV11-2 with TRBJ1-5; TRBD1 matches 7 bases. The V and J ends lost 1 base and 0 bases, in that order; junction bases with no gene match: 6. The germline CDR1 and CDR2 sequences are SGHAT and FQNNGV. The CDR3 loop spans 17 amino acids. The CDR3 region is CASSLGAGGDSNQPQHF. The CDR3 DNA reads TGTGCCAGCAGCTTAGGGGCAGGGGGGGATAGCAATCAGCCCCAGCATTTT.

This chain joins TRBV11-3 and TRBJ2-2, with D maybe TRBD2 (6 bases). The ends were cut back, 1 base at V and 4 bases at J, with 13 bases in the middle. From germline, CDR1 is SGHNT and CDR2 YENEEA. The CDR3 runs to 16 residues. CDR3 residues: CASSLAPSGGTGELFF. CDR3 sequence (DNA): TGTGCCAGCAGCTTAGCCCCATCCGGGGGCACCGGGGAGCTGTTTTTT.

The chain has TRBV28 and TRBJ2-5, with TRBD1 matching over 9 bases. Germline V gives CDR1 MDHEN, CDR2 SYDVKM. V dropped 7 bases and J dropped 7; count of bases not matched to a gene: 7. CDR3 length: 13 amino acids. Written as DNA, the CDR3 is TGTGCCAGCATCGATAGGACAGGGGTGACCCAGTACTTC. Protein sequence: CASIDRTGVTQYF.

This clone has more than one count but fewer than ten. CDR3 amino acids: CASSQTPGLAGGGTGELFF. The DNA of the CDR3 is TGCGCCAGCAGCCAAACCCCGGGGCTAGCGGGAGGTGGCACCGGGGAGCTGTTTTTT. The chain couples TRBV4-1 to TRBJ2-2; the match to TRBD2 covers 11 bases. V was pared by 2 bases and J by 4 bases, with 12 bases of the junction left unmatched. Germline lookup yields CDR1 MGHRA and CDR2 YSYEKL. The CDR3 covers 19 residues.

This clone has only a few counts. The chain uses TRBV6-6 and TRBJ1-2, with no clear D. The CDR3 sequence is 11 residues long. Germline V lookup: CDR1 MNHNY, CDR2 SVGAGI (reference sequence). V lost 7 bases and J 13 bases, leaving 16 bases between the germline ends. In DNA, the CDR3 is TGTGCCAGCACTCTAAACGGGTTGTTCACCTTC. This sequence encodes CASTLNGLFTF.

This clone was counted once. The chain couples TRBV29-1 to TRBJ1-4, with D possibly TRBD1 on 5 matching bases. V was trimmed by 4 bases and J by 5 bases, leaving 11 bases between them. The length of the CDR3 is 13 residues. Germline lookup yields CDR1 SQVTM and CDR2 ANQGSEA. The CDR3 loop is CSVVRQGNEKLFF. CDR3 in DNA: TGCAGCGTTGTAAGGCAGGGCAATGAAAAACTGTTTTTT.

The chain links TRBV2 to TRBJ1-5; no definite D call. Between the trimmed V and J ends, which lost 5 bases and 4 bases, there was a span of 9 bases. Germline V gene sequence: CDR1 SNHLY, CDR2 FYNNEI. CDR3 length equals 13 residues. DNA for the CDR3: TGTGCCAGCAGTCCCGGACGGAATCAGCCCCAGCATTTT. Amino acids: CASSPGRNQPQHF.

The gene calls are TRBV13 and TRBJ2-7; 9 bases are a match to TRBD2. The J segment lost 1 base and the V segment lost 3 bases, leaving 4 bases of the junction unmatched. Germline values: CDR1 PRHDT, CDR2 FYEKMQ (reference sequence). The CDR3 consists of 15 residues. CDR3 bases: TGTGCCAGCAGCTTTCAGACTAGCGGATCCTACGAGCAGTACTTC. This gives the protein CASSFQTSGSYEQYF.

The V and J genes are TRBV9 and TRBJ2-3, with D possibly being TRBD1 (5 bases). The V and J ends lost 1 base and 2 bases respectively, with 14 bases between them. The germline V gene has CDR1 SGDLS and CDR2 YYNGEE. This CDR3 contains 16 residues. CDR3 in amino acids: CASSVSLTANTDTQYF. CDR3 nucleotide sequence: TGTGCCAGCAGCGTATCTTTGACAGCGAACACAGATACGCAGTATTTT.